This T cell receptor (beta chain) emerged from a study of T-cell reconstitution after alpha-beta-depleted transplantation in children. General study findings and limits: The main origin of T-cell counts and diversity one year after transplant was newly produced T cells. After transplant, high TCRbeta diversity at day 60 in some patients arose from surviving recipient T cells and thymic progenitors.

V lost 2 bases and J lost 16, with 12 bases in between. From germline, CDR1 is MNHEY and CDR2 SVGAGI. The CDR3 is 11 amino acids. This clonotype was observed at least ten times. Its cognate antigen is unknown. A TCRbeta library incorporating unique molecular identifiers was prepared. A single record per CDR3 protein comes from TCRdb applying MiXCR to the PCR reads. The profile shows roughly 300,000 distinct CDR3 sequences, around 10% of them singletons. Sequenced material: peripheral blood, taken 180 days after TCRalphabeta/CD19-depleted stem cell transplant. The rearrangement links TRBV6-5 to TRBJ1-3; maybe TRBD1 (6 bases). The clonotype originates from a male patient between 2 and 10 years old who had a stem cell transplant for chronic granulomatous disease, so the T cells may come from the graft donor. CDR3 protein: CASSYAGVYYF. For the CDR3, the DNA is TGTGCCAGCAGTTACGCAGGGGTTTATTATTTT.